This T cell receptor (beta chain) was documented in a study of Graves' ophthalmopathy and Graves' hyperthyroidism. Looking at the study overall: Being free of ophthalmopathy for 18 months of follow-up defined stable hyperthyroidism.

This clonotype was counted between two and nine times. Its specificity is not known. RNA transcripts provided the template for amplifying TCR beta CDR3 regions. The authors performed first-round RT-PCR with HTBI primers and then a second-round multiplex PCR. Each CDR3 protein is one row after TCRdb ran MiXCR on the multiplex PCR reads. The sample has around 1.1 million distinct CDR3 sequences, about 38% seen once. Study-wide findings and caveats: Appearing in blood as well were most expanded thyroid clonotypes above 0.001 frequency.

The CDR3 spans 13 residues. V was shortened by 4 bases and J by 6 bases, with 13 bases between the two germline ends. CDR1 LGHDT and CDR2 YNNKEL come from the germline V gene (reference sequence). Patients in the hyperthyroidism group, adults aged 18 to 65, were newly diagnosed, under 2 months' duration. A diagnosis was made from clinical symptoms together with serum thyroxine, TRAb, thyroid ultrasound and orbital computed tomography. Specimen: peripheral blood or thyroid tissue (not recorded which). The clonotype originates from an adult man with Graves' hyperthyroidism. This chain uses TRBV3-1 with TRBJ2-7; D not certain. This chain's CDR3 is CASSPKRPAEQYF. DNA for the CDR3: TGTGCCAGCAGCCCCAAACGCCCCGCCGAGCAGTACTTC.